This section outlines one T cell receptor (beta chain) sequence together with its context. The antigen remains unidentified. TCRdb reprocessed the 5' RACE reads with MiXCR, giving one entry per CDR3 protein. The sample lists 450,000 or so distinct CDR3 sequences; roughly 26% were seen once. These data come from a study of identical twins. The CDR3 is made up of 15 amino acids. From germline, CDR1 is DFQATT and CDR2 SNEGSKA (reference sequence). V gave up 3 bases and J gave up 8 bases; unmatched junction bases: 5. The study's findings and limits: While abundant cord blood beta clonotypes carried fewer insertions, memory repertoires showed no such pattern.

These sequences were also reported in another study, on T cells expressing NK-cell markers. Per that study: Cells sorted as CD3+CD56+NKG2C+, CD3+CD56+NKG2C- and CD3+CD56-NKG2C+ T cells supplied the TCR beta repertoires.

The clonotype was recovered from a woman in her late teens or twenties in good health. This chain connects TRBV20-1 to TRBJ2-3; 16 bases line up with TRBD2. The sequencing input was CD4+ T cells sorted from blood. The DNA of the CDR3 is TGCAGTGCTAGGGGACTAGCGGGGGGGCTAGGTACGCAGTATTTT. Translating gives CSARGLAGGLGTQYF.